This T cell receptor beta chain was found in a study of blood T cell repertoires in COVID-19. For the study at large: Samples representing acute and convalescent COVID-19 were sourced from the United States, Italy and Spain. PBMCs, B-cell-depleted T cells, or T cells provided the cDNA or gDNA that made up the material.

This clone has only one observation. This CDR3 has 15 amino acids. Per germline, CDR1 SEHNR and CDR2 FQNEAQ (reference sequence). Trimming took 4 bases from V and 4 from J; bases not matched to a gene: 5. Original processing methods: The authors estimated nucleated cell counts from reference gene primer amplification. Profiling relied on immunoSEQ multiplex PCR, and the TCRdb table lists in-frame clones only, not all of them. The V and J calls and the clone size are those of that table, but D and trimming were determined from the DNA. The sample has roughly 260,000 clones, over 75% seen once. This clonotype originated in a woman in her forties or fifties with acute or convalescent COVID-19. The rearrangement uses TRBV7-9 and TRBJ2-7; 12 bases line up with TRBD2. What was sequenced was peripheral blood. The CDR3 sequence is CASSSRLAGVYEQYF. As DNA, the CDR3 is TGTGCCAGCAGCTCCAGACTAGCGGGAGTGTACGAGCAGTACTTC.